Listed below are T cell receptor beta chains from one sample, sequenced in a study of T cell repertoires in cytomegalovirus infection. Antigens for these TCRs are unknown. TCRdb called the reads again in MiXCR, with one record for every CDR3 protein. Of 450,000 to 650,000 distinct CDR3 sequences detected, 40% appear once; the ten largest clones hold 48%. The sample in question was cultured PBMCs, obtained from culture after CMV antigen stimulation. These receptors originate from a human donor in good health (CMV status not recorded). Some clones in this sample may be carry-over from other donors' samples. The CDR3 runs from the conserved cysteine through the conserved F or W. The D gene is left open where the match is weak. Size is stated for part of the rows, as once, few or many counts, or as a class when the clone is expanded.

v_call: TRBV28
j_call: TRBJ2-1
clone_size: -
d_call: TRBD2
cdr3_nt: TGTGCCAGCACCGTACCGACTAGCGGGGGCTCCTACAATGAGCAGTTCTTC
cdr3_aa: CASTVPTSGGSYNEQFF

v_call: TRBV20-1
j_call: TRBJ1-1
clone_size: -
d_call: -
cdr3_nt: TGCAGTGCTAGATTCTACAGCAACACTGAAGCTTTCTTT
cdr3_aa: CSARFYSNTEAFF

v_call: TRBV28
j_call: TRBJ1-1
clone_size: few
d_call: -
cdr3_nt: TGTGCCAGCACTAATCTCGTGGGGAACACTGAAGCTTTCTTT
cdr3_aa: CASTNLVGNTEAFF

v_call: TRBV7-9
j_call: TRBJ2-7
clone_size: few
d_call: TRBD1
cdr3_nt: TGTGCCAGCAGCCCCGGGACAGCCGGGGAGCAGTACTTC
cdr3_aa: CASSPGTAGEQYF

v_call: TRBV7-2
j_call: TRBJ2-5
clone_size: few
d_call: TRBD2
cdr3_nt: TGTGCCAAGCAGCTAGGGGCGGGAGGGACCCAGTACTTC
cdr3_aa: CAKQLGAGGTQYF

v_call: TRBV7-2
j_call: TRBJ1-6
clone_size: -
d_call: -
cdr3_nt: TGTGCCAGCAGCCCACAGGGAGTTTGGGGGTCACCCCTCCACTTT
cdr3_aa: CASSPQGVWGSPLHF

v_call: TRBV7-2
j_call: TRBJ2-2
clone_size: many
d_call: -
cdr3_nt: TGTGCCAGCAGCCGGGCCAGTAACACCGGGGAGCTGTTTTTT
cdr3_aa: CASSRASNTGELFF

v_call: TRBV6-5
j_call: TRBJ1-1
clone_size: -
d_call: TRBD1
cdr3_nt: TGTGCCAGCAGTTACATGACAGGGAACATCCCTGAAGCTTTCTTT
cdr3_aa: CASSYMTGNIPEAFF

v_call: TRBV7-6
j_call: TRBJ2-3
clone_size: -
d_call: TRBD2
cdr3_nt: TGTGCCAGCAGACCCCTAGCGGGGGGGCCAGGAGATACGCAGTATTTT
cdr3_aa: CASRPLAGGPGDTQYF

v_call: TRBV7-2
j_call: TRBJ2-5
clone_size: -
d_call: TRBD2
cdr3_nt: TGTGCCAGCAGCTTAACGCTAGCGGGCTACCAAGAGACCCAGTACTTC
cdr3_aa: CASSLTLAGYQETQYF

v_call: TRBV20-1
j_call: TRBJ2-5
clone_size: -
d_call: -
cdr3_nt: TGCAGTGCTAGTGGGCGGAGCGCGCCGGAGACCCAGTACTTC
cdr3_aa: CSASGRSAPETQYF

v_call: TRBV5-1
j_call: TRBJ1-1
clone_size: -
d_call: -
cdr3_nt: TGCGCCAGCAGCTTGCCAGAAACTAACACTGAAGCTTTCTTT
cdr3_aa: CASSLPETNTEAFF

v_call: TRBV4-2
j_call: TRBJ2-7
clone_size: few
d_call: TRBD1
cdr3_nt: TGTGCCAGCAGCCAAGCAGGGGGCCAGAGCGACGAGCAGTACTTC
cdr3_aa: CASSQAGGQSDEQYF

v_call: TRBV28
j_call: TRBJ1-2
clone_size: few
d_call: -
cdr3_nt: TGTGCCAGCAGTTTGCGGGACTATGGCTACACCTTC
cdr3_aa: CASSLRDYGYTF

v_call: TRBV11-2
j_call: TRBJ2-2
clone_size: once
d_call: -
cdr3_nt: TGTGCCAGCAGCTTAGTGGGCCAGTGGCCCGTGGAGCTGTTTTTT
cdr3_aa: CASSLVGQWPVELFF

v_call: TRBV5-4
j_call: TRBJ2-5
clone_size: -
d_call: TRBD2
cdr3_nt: TGTGCCAGCAGCTTGGCCGCGAGCGGGGGAGGAGAGACCCAGTACTTC
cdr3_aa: CASSLAASGGGETQYF

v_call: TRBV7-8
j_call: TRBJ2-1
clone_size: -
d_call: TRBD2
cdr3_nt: TGTGCCAGCAGCATTAGGCAGCGGGGCCCCTACAATGAGCAGTTCTTC
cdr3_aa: CASSIRQRGPYNEQFF

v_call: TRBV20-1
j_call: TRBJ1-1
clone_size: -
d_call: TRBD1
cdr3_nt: TGCAGAGTCCACAGGGGAAAAACTCAGGGTGAAGCTTTCTTT
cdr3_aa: CRVHRGKTQGEAFF

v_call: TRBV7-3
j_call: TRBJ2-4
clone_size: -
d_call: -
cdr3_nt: TGTGCCAGCAGCTTACTAGGTTCGGGCATTCAGTACTTC
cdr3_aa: CASSLLGSGIQYF

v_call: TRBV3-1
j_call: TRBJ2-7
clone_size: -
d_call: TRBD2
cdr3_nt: TGTGCCAGCAGCCAAGATCGCGGGGGGTTCGAGCAGTACTTC
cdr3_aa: CASSQDRGGFEQYF

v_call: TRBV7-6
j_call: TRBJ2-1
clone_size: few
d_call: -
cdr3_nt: TGTGCCAGCAGCTTGCTTTCCGAGCAGTTCTTC
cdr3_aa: CASSLLSEQFF

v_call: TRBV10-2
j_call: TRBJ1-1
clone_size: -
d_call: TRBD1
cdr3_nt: TGCGCCAGCGGACAGGGGGGGAACACTGAAGCTTTCTTT
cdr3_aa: CASGQGGNTEAFF

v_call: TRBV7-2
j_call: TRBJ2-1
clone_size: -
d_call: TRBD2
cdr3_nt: TGTGCCAGCAGCTTCCCGGGACTAGCGAACAATGAGCAGTTCTTC
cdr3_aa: CASSFPGLANNEQFF

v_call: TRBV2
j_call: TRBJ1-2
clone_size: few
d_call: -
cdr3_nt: TGTGCCAGCAGTGAAGAAACTAACTATGGCTACACCTTC
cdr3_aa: CASSEETNYGYTF

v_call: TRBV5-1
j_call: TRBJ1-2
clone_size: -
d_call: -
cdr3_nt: TGCGCCAGCAGCTTGGAACGAGGCGATGGCTACACCTTC
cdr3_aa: CASSLERGDGYTF

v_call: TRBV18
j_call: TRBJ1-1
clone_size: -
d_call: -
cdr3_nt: TGTGCCAGCTCACCGGTGCCGGGACCCCTTGTCGGCACTGAAGCTTTCTTT
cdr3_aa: CASSPVPGPLVGTEAFF